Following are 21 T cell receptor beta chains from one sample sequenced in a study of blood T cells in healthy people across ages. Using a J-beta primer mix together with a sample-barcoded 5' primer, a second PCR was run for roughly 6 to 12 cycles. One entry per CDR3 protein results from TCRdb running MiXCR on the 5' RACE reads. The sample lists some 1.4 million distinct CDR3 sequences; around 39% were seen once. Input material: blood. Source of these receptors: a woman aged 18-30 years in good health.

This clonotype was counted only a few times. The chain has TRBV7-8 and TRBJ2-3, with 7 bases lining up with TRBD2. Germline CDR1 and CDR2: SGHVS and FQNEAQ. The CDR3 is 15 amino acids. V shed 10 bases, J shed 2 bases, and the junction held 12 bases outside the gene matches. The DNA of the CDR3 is TGTGCCACCCGGACTAGGCGGGGGTCCACAGATACGCAGTATTTT. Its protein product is CATRTRRGSTDTQYF.

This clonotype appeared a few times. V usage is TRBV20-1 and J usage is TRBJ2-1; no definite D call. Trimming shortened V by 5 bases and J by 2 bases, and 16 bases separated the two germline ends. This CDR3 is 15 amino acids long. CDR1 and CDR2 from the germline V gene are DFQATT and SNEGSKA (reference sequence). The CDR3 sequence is CSARRLASAYNEQFF. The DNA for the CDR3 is TGCAGTGCTCGACGATTAGCTTCGGCCTACAATGAGCAGTTCTTC.

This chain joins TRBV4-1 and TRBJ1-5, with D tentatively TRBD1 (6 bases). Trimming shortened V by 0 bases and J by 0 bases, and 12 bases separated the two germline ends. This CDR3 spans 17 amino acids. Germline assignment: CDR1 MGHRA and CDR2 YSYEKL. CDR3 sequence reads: CASSQDRGPYSNQPQHF. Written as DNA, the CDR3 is TGCGCCAGCAGCCAAGATCGGGGGCCCTATAGCAATCAGCCCCAGCATTTT.

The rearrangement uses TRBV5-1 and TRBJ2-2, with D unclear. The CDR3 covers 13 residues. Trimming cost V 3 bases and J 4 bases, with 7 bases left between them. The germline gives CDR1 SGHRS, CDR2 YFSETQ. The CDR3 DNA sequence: TGCGCCAGCAGCTGGACGGGCACCGGGGAGCTGTTTTTT. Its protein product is CASSWTGTGELFF.

The DNA of the CDR3 is TGCGCCAGCAGCCCGAGACTAGCGGGAGGACTAACGAACAATGAGCAGTTCTTC. This translates into CASSPRLAGGLTNNEQFF. The chain links TRBV5-1 to TRBJ2-1; 13 bases line up with TRBD2. V lost 4 bases and J lost 5; bases outside the gene matches: 12. Germline V gives CDR1 SGHRS, CDR2 YFSETQ. The CDR3 is 18 residues long.

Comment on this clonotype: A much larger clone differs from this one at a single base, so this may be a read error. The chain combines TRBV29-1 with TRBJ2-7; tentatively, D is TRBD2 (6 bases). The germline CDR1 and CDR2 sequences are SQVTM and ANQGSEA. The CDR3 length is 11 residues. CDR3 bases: TGCAGCGGGAGGGTTTCCTACGAGAAGTACTTC. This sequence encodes CSGRVSYEKYF.

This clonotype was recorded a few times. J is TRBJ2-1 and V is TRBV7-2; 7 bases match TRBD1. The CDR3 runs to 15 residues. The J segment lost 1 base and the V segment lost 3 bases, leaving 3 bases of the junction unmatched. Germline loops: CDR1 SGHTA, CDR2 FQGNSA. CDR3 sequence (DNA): TGTGCCAGCAGCTTCGGGACAGTATCCTACAATGAGCAGTTCTTC. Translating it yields CASSFGTVSYNEQFF.

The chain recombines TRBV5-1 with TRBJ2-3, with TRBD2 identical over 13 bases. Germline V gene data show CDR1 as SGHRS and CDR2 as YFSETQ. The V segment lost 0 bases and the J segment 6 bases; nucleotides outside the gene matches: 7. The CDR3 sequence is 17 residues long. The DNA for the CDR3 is TGCGCCAGCAGCTTGGGGACTAGCGGGGGTCGGCCGGATACGCAGTATTTT. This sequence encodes CASSLGTSGGRPDTQYF.

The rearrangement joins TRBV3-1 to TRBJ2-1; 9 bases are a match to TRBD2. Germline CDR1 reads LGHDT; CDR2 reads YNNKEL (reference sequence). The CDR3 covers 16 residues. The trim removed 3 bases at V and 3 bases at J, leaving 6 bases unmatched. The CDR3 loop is CASSHPLSGSYNEQFF. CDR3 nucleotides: TGTGCCAGCAGCCACCCCCTTAGCGGGAGCTACAATGAGCAGTTCTTC.

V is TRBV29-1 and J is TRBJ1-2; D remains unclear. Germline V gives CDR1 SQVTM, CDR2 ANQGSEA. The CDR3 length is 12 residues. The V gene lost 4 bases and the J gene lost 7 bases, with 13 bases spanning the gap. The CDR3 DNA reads TGCAGCGTTGGCGGTGGGGTCCTTGGCTACACCTTC. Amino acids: CSVGGGVLGYTF.

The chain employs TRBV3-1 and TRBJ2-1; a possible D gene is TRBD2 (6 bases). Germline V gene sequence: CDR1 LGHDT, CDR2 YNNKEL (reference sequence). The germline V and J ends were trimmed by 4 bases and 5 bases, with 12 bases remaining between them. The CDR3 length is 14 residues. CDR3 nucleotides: TGTGCCAGCAGCCGGGCGGGGTTCGACAATGAGCAGTTCTTC. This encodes CASSRAGFDNEQFF.

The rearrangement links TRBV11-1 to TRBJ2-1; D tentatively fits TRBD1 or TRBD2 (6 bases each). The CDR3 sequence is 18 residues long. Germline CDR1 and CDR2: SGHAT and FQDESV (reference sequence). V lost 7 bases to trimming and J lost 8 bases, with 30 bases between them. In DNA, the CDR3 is TGTGCCAGCAACCCTCCCGGGGGCAGGGGAATTGACGGGGATGAGCAGTTCTTC. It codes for CASNPPGGRGIDGDEQFF.

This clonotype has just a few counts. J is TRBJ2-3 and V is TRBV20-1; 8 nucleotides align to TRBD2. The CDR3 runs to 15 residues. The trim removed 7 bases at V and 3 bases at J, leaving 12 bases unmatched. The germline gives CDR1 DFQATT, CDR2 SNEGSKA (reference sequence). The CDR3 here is CSVRSGRGGTDTQYF. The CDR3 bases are TGCAGTGTTCGATCCGGGAGGGGGGGGACAGATACGCAGTATTTT.

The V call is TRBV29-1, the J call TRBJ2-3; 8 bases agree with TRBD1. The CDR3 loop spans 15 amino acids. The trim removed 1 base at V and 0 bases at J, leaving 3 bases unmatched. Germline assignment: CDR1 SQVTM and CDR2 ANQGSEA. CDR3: CSVEGTGTSTDTQYF. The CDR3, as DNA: TGCAGCGTTGAAGGGACAGGGACGAGCACAGATACGCAGTATTTT.

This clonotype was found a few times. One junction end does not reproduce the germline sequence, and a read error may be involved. DNA for the CDR3: TGTGCCAGCAGGTTAGCGGGAGGCAGCTCCTACGAGCAGTACTTC. As protein: CASRLAGGSSYEQYF. This rearrangement joins TRBV12-3 or TRBV12-4 to TRBJ2-7; 10 positions match TRBD2. The CDR3 sequence is 15 residues long.

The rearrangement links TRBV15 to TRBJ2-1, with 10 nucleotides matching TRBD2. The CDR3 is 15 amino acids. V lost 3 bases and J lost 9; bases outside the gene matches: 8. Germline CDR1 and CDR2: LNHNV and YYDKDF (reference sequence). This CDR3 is CATSSASGSIGEQFF. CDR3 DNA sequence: TGTGCCACCAGCAGCGCTAGCGGGAGTATTGGTGAGCAGTTCTTC.

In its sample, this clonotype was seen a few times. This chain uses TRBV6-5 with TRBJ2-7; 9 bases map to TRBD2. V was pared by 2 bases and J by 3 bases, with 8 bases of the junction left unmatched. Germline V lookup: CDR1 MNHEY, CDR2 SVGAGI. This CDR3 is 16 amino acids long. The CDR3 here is CASSYLPSGDLYEQYF. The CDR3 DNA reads TGTGCCAGCAGTTACCTCCCTAGCGGGGACCTCTACGAGCAGTACTTC.

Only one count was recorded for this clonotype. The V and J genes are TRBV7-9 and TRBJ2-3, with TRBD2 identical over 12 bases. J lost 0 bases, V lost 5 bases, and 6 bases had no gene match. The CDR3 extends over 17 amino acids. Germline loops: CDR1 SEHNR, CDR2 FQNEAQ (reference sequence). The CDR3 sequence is CASSPPTSGGSTDTQYF. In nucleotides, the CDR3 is TGTGCCAGCAGCCCTCCGACTAGCGGGGGAAGCACAGATACGCAGTATTTT.

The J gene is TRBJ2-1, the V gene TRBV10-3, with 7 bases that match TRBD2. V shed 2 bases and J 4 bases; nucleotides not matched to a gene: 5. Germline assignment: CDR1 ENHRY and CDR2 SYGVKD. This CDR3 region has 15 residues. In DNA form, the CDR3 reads TGTGCCATCAGTGAGCAGAGCGGGACTTACAATGAGCAGTTCTTC. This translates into CAISEQSGTYNEQFF.

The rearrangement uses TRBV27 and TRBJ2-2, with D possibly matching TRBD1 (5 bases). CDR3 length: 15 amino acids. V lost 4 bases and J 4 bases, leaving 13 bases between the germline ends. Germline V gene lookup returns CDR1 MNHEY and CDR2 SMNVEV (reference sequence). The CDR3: CASSWFPQGTGELFF. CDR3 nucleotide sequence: TGTGCCAGCAGTTGGTTCCCTCAGGGCACCGGGGAGCTGTTTTTT.

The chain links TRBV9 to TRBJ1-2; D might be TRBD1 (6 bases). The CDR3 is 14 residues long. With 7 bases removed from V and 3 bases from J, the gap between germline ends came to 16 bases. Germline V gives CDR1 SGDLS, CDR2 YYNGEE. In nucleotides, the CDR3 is TGTGCCAGCTGCCGGGACAACCAGCACTATGGCTACACCTTC. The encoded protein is CASCRDNQHYGYTF.